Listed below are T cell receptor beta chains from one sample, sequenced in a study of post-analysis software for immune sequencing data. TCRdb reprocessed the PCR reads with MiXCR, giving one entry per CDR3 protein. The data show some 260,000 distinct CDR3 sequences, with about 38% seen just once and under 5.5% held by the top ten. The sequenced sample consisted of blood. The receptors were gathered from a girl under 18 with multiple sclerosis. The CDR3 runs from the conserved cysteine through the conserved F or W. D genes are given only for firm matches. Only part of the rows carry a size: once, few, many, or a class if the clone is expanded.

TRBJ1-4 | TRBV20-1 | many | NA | TGCAGTGCTAGACGCGAAAAACTGTTTTTT | CSARREKLFF
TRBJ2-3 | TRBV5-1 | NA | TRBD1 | TGCGCCAGCAGCGCCGGGACAGCCGATACGCAGTATTTT | CASSAGTADTQYF
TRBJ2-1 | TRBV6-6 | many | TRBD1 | TGTGCCAGCAGGCCCGGGACAGGGGGCAATGAGCAGTTCTTC | CASRPGTGGNEQFF
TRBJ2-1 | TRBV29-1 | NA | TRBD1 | TGCAGCGTTCGGGACAGGGGTAGAAATGAGCAGTTCTTC | CSVRDRGRNEQFF
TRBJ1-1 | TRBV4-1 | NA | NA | TGCGCCAGCAGCCAAAGCGGACGTTTACTGATGAACACTGAAGCTTTCTTT | CASSQSGRLLMNTEAFF
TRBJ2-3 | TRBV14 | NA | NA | TGTGCCAGCAGCCAAGAAGCGGCAGGCACAGATACGCAGTATTTT | CASSQEAAGTDTQYF
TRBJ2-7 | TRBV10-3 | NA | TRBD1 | TGTGCCATCAGAGAAGGACAGGGGGCTCCCAACGAGCAGTACTTC | CAIREGQGAPNEQYF
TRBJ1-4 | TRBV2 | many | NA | TGTGCCAGCAGGTTTGGGATTAATGAAAAACTGTTTTTT | CASRFGINEKLFF
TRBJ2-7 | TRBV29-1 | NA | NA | TGCAGCGTTGCCCAGGGTACCTACGAGCAGTACTTC | CSVAQGTYEQYF
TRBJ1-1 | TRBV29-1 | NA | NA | TGCAGCGTCCAGAACACTGAAGCTTTCTTT | CSVQNTEAFF
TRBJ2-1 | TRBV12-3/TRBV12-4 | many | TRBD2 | TGTGCCAGCAGTTTAAGGACTAGCGGGAGCTACAATGAGCAGTTCTTC | CASSLRTSGSYNEQFF
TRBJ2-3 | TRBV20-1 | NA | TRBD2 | TGCAGTGCTAGAGATCCGATCAGTTTCTCGGGAGTTGCGGGAGCCACAGATACGCAGTATTTT | CSARDPISFSGVAGATDTQYF
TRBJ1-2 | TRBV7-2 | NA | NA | TGTGCCAGCAGCTTAGCCACAACAGGGTGGGGCGACTACACCTTC | CASSLATTGWGDYTF
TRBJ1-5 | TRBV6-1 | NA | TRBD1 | TGTGCCAGCAGGGGTGGACAGGGCCCTCTCTCTTATAGCAATCAGCCCCAGCATTTT | CASRGGQGPLSYSNQPQHF
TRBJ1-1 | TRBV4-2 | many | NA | TGTGCCAGCAGCCAAGATAGGGGTCCTGAAGCTTTCTTT | CASSQDRGPEAFF
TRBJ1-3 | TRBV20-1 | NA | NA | TGCAGTGCCCCGGACCGCTACTCTGGAAACACCATATATTTT | CSAPDRYSGNTIYF
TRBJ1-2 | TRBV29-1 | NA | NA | TGCAGCGCCTCACAGGGATTGCCTGGCTACACCTTC | CSASQGLPGYTF
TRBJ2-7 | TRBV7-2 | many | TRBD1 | TGTGCCAGCAGCTTAGTAGGGACAGGGGACCACGAGCAGTACTTC | CASSLVGTGDHEQYF
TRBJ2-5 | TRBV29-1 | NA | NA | TGCAGCGTTTTCGGAAGTGGTAATGAGCAGTACTTC | CSVFGSGNEQYF
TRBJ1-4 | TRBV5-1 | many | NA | TGCGCCAGCAGCTTGGACAGCCCCTTCGAAAAACTGTTTTTT | CASSLDSPFEKLFF
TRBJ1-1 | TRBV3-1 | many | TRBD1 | TGTGCCAGCAGCCAAGATTGGACAGGTACTATGAACACTGAAGCTTTCTTT | CASSQDWTGTMNTEAFF
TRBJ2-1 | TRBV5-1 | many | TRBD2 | TGCGCCAGCAGCTTGGTTAGCGGGGGCAGGACCAATGAGCAGTTCTTC | CASSLVSGGRTNEQFF